This record covers a single T cell receptor beta chain. Its antigen is not identified. These data belong to a study of T cell responses to AZD1222 COVID-19 vaccine. Study details: Second-dose groups at about 4 or about 12 weeks were pooled. Study-level points and caveats: Only six or seven AZD1222 recipients were seropositive at baseline. Receipt of two AZD1222 doses was followed by a rise in Spike-specific TCR breadth and depth. Females made up more of the donors, who were largely white British, and clonal diversity may have come out too low.

The data were produced by immunoSEQ multiplex PCR, yet TCRdb's version contains in-frame clones alone and is incomplete. Of roughly 180,000 clones in the sample, around 90% are singletons; the top ten hold 1.5% to 2%. Here the sequenced sample was peripheral blood, taken on day 0 of AZD1222 vaccination. This TCR came from an adult in good health.

DNA for the CDR3: TGTGCCAGCAGCTCTAGCGGGGGGTCGACCCAGTACTTC. This sequence encodes CASSSSGGSTQYF. The genes are TRBV6-2 or TRBV6-3 and TRBJ2-5; 11 nucleotides match TRBD2. This CDR3 region has 13 residues. In germline, CDR1 is MNHEY, CDR2 SVGEGT. Trimming took 6 bases from V and 7 from J; bases not matched to a gene: 4.